Below, one TCR beta chain is given with its context. The data belong to a study of blood T cell repertoires in COVID-19. The CDR3 totals 15 residues. The V end was cut by 0 bases, the J end by 0 bases, with 8 bases between. Germline-derived CDR1 and CDR2 are SGHKS and YYEKEE (reference sequence). Membership in each cohort depended on participant-reported clinical history. Authors' data handling: Cell counts per sample came from amplifying reference gene primers. Assay: immunoSEQ multiplex PCR; the TCRdb copy retains only in-frame clones and omits some. V and J calls and clone size are as listed in that table; D and trimming were resolved from the DNA. Here the sample spans some 200,000 clones, approximately 82% being singletons.

The gene calls are TRBV5-5 and TRBJ2-3, with D perhaps matching TRBD1 (5 bases). Sequencing was done on a sample of PBMCs or T cells enriched from blood (not recorded which). This receptor was identified in a woman in her sixties with acute COVID-19. The CDR3 bases are TGTGCCAGCAGCTTGGGGACAAGGAGCACAGATACGCAGTATTTT. This encodes CASSLGTRSTDTQYF.